This is a list of T cell receptor beta chains from one sample in a study of T cell responses to AZD1222 COVID-19 vaccine. Profiling relied on immunoSEQ multiplex PCR, and the TCRdb table lists in-frame clones only, not all of them. This table has 95,000 to 150,000 clones, 88% appearing once. The sample here was peripheral blood, taken on day 0 of AZD1222 vaccination. All receptors come from an adult in good health. Each CDR3 is given with its conserved first and last residue. Fields, in order: D gene, V gene, J gene, clone size, CDR3 DNA, CDR3 protein. A D gene is named only where the DNA matches it firmly. The size of a clone is reported for some rows only, either as once, few or many, or as a class for expanded clones.

>-|TRBV7-6|TRBJ2-7|few
TGTGCCAGCAGCTTATACCAACTAGATGACGAGCAGTACTTC
CASSLYQLDDEQYF
>TRBD1|TRBV6-5|TRBJ1-2|-
TGTGCCAGCAGTCCACGGACAGGGCTAGGCTACACCTTC
CASSPRTGLGYTF
>TRBD1|TRBV4-3|TRBJ1-1|-
TGCGCCAGCAGCCTCTCATCGGGGACAGGGGCGGCTGAAGCTTTCTTT
CASSLSSGTGAAEAFF
>-|TRBV7-9|TRBJ1-1|-
TGTGCCAGCAGCTTAGGGGGAGCCACTGAAGCTTTCTTT
CASSLGGATEAFF
>TRBD1|TRBV28|TRBJ1-1|-
TGTGCCAGCAGTTTCCCAGGGGGCATGAGCACTGAAGCTTTCTTT
CASSFPGGMSTEAFF
>-|TRBV6-2/TRBV6-3|TRBJ1-2|-
TGTGCCAGCAGTTTCGAACGGAACTATGGCTACACCTTC
CASSFERNYGYTF
>-|TRBV3-1/TRBV3-2|TRBJ2-3|-
TGTGCCAGCAGCCCATCGTCTGGGGCCGATACGCAGTATTTT
CASSPSSGADTQYF
>TRBD1|TRBV11-2|TRBJ1-1|-
TGTGCCAGCAGCGAGGGACAGGGGAACACTGAAGCTTTCTTT
CASSEGQGNTEAFF
>-|TRBV6-5|TRBJ1-1|-
TGTGCCAGCAGTTGGAGTAGGGCCACGGGTGAAGCTTTCTTT
CASSWSRATGEAFF
>TRBD1|TRBV6-5|TRBJ1-5|-
TGTGCCAGCAGTTACTCCGGGACAGGGGGGTTGGGAGCCCAGCATTTT
CASSYSGTGGLGAQHF
>-|TRBV7-2|TRBJ1-1|few
TGTGCCAGCAGCTTACAGGGGTTGAACACTGAAGCTTTCTTT
CASSLQGLNTEAFF
>-|TRBV7-2|TRBJ2-3|-
TGTGCCAGCAGCTTGTCGCACCAGTCCGGCACAGATACGCAGTATTTT
CASSLSHQSGTDTQYF
>TRBD1|TRBV19|TRBJ1-5|-
TGTGCCAGTAGTATCCCGACAGGGGCTTTCAATCAGCCCCAGCATTTT
CASSIPTGAFNQPQHF
>-|TRBV29-1|TRBJ2-3|-
TGCAGCGTTGGGGGGGCGCCCGGACCCTTCACAGATACGCAGTATTTT
CSVGGAPGPFTDTQYF
>-|TRBV3-1/TRBV3-2|TRBJ1-2|-
TGTGCCAGCAGCCCCCGTGGGGCCAGCTATGGCTACACCTTC
CASSPRGASYGYTF
>TRBD1|TRBV7-6|TRBJ1-2|-
TGTGCCAGCAGCGAAGGGACAGGGGGTTTTGGTGGCTACACCTTC
CASSEGTGGFGGYTF
>-|TRBV3-1/TRBV3-2|TRBJ2-5|few
TGTGCCAGCAGCCCCGGGGGCAAGACCCAGTACTTC
CASSPGGKTQYF
>-|TRBV7-8|TRBJ2-4|once
TGTGCCAGCAGCGCAACCGGGACACCAAACATTCAGTACTTC
CASSATGTPNIQYF
>TRBD1|TRBV28|TRBJ1-1|-
TGTGCCAGCAGTGGGGGACGACAGGGGAACACTGAAGCTTTCTTT
CASSGGRQGNTEAFF
>TRBD1|TRBV6-5|TRBJ1-2|few
TGTGCCAGCAACCCTCAGGGGGGTGGCTACACCTTC
CASNPQGGGYTF
>-|TRBV7-2|TRBJ1-6|-
TGTGCCAGCTCCCCCGGGACGAACACTCACGTAAATAATTCACCCCTCCACTTT
CASSPGTNTHVNNSPLHF
>TRBD1|TRBV19|TRBJ1-6|once
TGTGCCAGCACCGCTGGGGGACAGGACAATTCACCCCTCCACTTT
CASTAGGQDNSPLHF
>-|TRBV13|TRBJ1-1|-
TGTGCCAGCAGCCCAAGACCGCACTACAGGGAACTTCTTAGGAACACTGAAGCTTTCTTT
CASSPRPHYRELLRNTEAFF
>-|TRBV7-2|TRBJ1-4|-
TGTGCCAGCAGCCCCCCCAGTGCAACTAATGAAAAACTGTTTTTT
CASSPPSATNEKLFF
>-|TRBV9|TRBJ2-1|-
TGTGCCAGCAGCCGGGACTTTAACAATGAGCAGTTCTTC
CASSRDFNNEQFF
>-|TRBV12-3/TRBV12-4|TRBJ2-7|-
TGTGCCAGCAGCACAGAGGGCCACGAGCAGTACTTC
CASSTEGHEQYF
>-|TRBV7-2|TRBJ2-3|-
TGTGCCAGCAGCTTAAGTCGGGGGGCTGGCGATACGCAGTATTTT
CASSLSRGAGDTQYF
>-|TRBV7-9|TRBJ1-2|-
TGTGCCAGCATCGGACCCGGGGCACACTATGGCTACACCTTC
CASIGPGAHYGYTF
>-|TRBV20-1|TRBJ1-2|-
TGCAGTGCTAGAGCAGGAGGAGGCTACACCTTC
CSARAGGGYTF
>-|TRBV7-2|TRBJ1-5|-
TGTGCCAGCAGCTTAGGCCACGATCAGCCCCAGCATTTT
CASSLGHDQPQHF
>-|TRBV6-2/TRBV6-3|TRBJ2-7|-
TGTGCCAGCAGTTCCCCACCCGTCTACGAGCAGTACTTC
CASSSPPVYEQYF
>-|TRBV23-1|TRBJ2-7|-
TGCGCCAGCAGTCAAATAGATCGTCCTGGCGAGCAGTACTTC
CASSQIDRPGEQYF
>-|TRBV7-9|TRBJ1-1|-
TGTGCCAGCAGCCTTACGGACACTGAAGCTTTCTTT
CASSLTDTEAFF
>-|TRBV3-1/TRBV3-2|TRBJ1-6|-
TGTGCCAGCAGCCGGGTACATGCGGCGTCACCCCTCCACTTT
CASSRVHAASPLHF
>TRBD1|TRBV7-2|TRBJ1-6|-
TGTGCCAGCAGCCCAGGGGGCGCCGGCTATAATTCACCCCTCCACTTT
CASSPGGAGYNSPLHF
>TRBD1|TRBV7-2|TRBJ2-2|-
TGTGCCAGCAGGCCGGGACAGATTAACACCGGGGAGCTGTTTTTT
CASRPGQINTGELFF
>TRBD1|TRBV5-4|TRBJ2-5|-
TGTGCCAGCAGCATCGGACAGGGGGGTAACCAAGAGACCCAGTACTTC
CASSIGQGGNQETQYF
>TRBD1|TRBV6-5|TRBJ1-5|-
TGTGCCAGCAGGGCGGGACAGGGCAATCAGCCCCAGCATTTT
CASRAGQGNQPQHF
>-|TRBV24-1|TRBJ1-4|-
TGTGCCACCAGTGACACGCGCGGTGAAAAACTGTTTTTT
CATSDTRGEKLFF
>TRBD2|TRBV7-9|TRBJ2-1|-
TGTGCCAGCAGCGAATACGGGACTAGCGGGGTCAATGAGCAGTTCTTC
CASSEYGTSGVNEQFF
>TRBD1|TRBV7-2|TRBJ1-5|-
TGTGCCAGCAGCGGGGACAGTCGCAATCAGCCCCAGCATTTT
CASSGDSRNQPQHF
>-|TRBV28|TRBJ1-1|-
TGTGCCAGCAGTTTGGGGACGACAGGACTGGCTGAAGCTTTCTTT
CASSLGTTGLAEAFF
>TRBD2|TRBV5-1|TRBJ2-1|-
TGCGCCAGCAGCGCCGGGACTAGCGGGGGGGCGGCCTACAATGAGCAGTTCTTC
CASSAGTSGGAAYNEQFF
>TRBD2|TRBV27|TRBJ2-6|-
TGTGCCAGCAGTTTTCTCGGGGGGAGGCACCTCTCTGGGGCCAACGTCCTGACTTTC
CASSFLGGRHLSGANVLTF
>-|TRBV6-1|TRBJ2-1|-
TGTGCCAGCAGTGAAGCTCGGCGGAGCTCCTACAATGAGCAGTTCTTC
CASSEARRSSYNEQFF
>-|TRBV19|TRBJ2-3|-
TGTGCCAGTAGTGAGGGGGGGTATGATACGCAGTATTTT
CASSEGGYDTQYF
>TRBD1|TRBV29-1|TRBJ2-1|-
TGCAGCGTTGAAACAGGGGACGGCAATGAGCAGTTCTTC
CSVETGDGNEQFF
>-|TRBV5-1|TRBJ2-2|-
TGCGCCAGCAGCTTGGATACGAACACCGGGGAGCTGTTTTTT
CASSLDTNTGELFF
>TRBD1|TRBV19|TRBJ1-2|-
TGTGCCAGTAGTATCGACAGGGATACGGGCTACACCTTC
CASSIDRDTGYTF
>TRBD1|TRBV6-5|TRBJ2-7|few
TGTGCCAGCAGCCGCGGACAGGGTGGTTACGAGCAGTACTTC
CASSRGQGGYEQYF
>-|TRBV6-4|TRBJ1-1|few
TGTGCCAGCAGTGGCGGGAGGAACACTGAAGCTTTCTTT
CASSGGRNTEAFF
>TRBD1|TRBV5-1|TRBJ1-1|-
TGCGCCAGCAGACCGGGACAGAGCATGAACACTGAAGCTTTCTTT
CASRPGQSMNTEAFF
>-|TRBV6-5|TRBJ1-3|-
TGTTCCTCCTTATCCGGAAACACCATATATTTT
CSSLSGNTIYF